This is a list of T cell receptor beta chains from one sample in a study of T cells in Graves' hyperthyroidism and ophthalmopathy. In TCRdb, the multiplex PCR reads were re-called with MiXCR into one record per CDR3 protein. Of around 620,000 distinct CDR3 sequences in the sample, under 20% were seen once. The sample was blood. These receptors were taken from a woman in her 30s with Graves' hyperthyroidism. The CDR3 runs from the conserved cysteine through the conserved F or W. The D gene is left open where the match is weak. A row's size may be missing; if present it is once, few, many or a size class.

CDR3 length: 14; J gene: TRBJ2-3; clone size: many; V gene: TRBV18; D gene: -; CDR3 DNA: TGTGCCAGCTCACGATCGGCTAGCACAGATACGCAGTATTTT; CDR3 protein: CASSRSASTDTQYF
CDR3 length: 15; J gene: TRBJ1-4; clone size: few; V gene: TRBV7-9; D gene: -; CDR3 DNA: TGTGCCAGCAGCTCAAGCAGACGGTTAAATGAAAAACTGTTTTTT; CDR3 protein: CASSSSRRLNEKLFF
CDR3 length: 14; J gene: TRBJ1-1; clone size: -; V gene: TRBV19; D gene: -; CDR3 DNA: TGTGCCAGTAGTATTATCGACAGTTGGACTGAAGCTTTCTTT; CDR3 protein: CASSIIDSWTEAFF
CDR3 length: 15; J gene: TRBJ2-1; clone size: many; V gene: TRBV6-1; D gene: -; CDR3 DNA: TGTGCCAGCAGTTATTTCACAAATTCAATGAAGGGGCAGTTCTTC; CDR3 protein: CASSYFTNSMKGQFF
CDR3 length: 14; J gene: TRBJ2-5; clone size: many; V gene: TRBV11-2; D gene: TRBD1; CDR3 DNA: TGTGCCAGCAGCTACGGGGACAGGGTCGGGACCCAGTACTTC; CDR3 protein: CASSYGDRVGTQYF
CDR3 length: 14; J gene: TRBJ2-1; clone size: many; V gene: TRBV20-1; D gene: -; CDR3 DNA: TGCAGTGCGAACCGGGACGGTGGTGACAATGAGCAGTTCTTC; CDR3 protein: CSANRDGGDNEQFF
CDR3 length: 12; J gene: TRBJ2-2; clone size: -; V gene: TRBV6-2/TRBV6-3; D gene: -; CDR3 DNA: TGTGCCGGCAACAGAGCCAACGGGGAGCTGTTTTTT; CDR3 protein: CAGNRANGELFF
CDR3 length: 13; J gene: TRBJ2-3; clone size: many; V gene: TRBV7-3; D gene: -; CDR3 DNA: TGTGCCAGCAGCCAGGCGTACACAGATACGCAGTATTTT; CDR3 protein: CASSQAYTDTQYF
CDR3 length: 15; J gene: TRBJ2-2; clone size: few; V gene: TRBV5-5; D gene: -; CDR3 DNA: TGTGCCAGCAGCTTAGTCCTATCCGAAACCGGGGAGCTGTTTTTT; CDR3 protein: CASSLVLSETGELFF
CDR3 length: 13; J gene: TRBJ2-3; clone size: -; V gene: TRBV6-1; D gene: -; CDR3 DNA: TGTGCCAGCAGTGGGGGTCAGGGGGATACGCAGTATTTT; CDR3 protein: CASSGGQGDTQYF
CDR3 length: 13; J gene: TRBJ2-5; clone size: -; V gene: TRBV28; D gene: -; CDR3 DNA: TGTGCCAGCAAACTCGAGGCATCGGAGACCCAGTACTTC; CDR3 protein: CASKLEASETQYF
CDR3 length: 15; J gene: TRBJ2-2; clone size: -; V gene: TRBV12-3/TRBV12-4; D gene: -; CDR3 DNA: TGTGCCAGCAGCCGACAGTTTTCGGGCACCGGGGAGCTGTTTTTT; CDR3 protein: CASSRQFSGTGELFF
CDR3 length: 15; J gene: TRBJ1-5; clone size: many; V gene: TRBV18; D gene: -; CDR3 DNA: TGTGCCAGCTCACTCGGTCGGGGAAGGGGACAGCCCCAGCATTTT; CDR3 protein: CASSLGRGRGQPQHF
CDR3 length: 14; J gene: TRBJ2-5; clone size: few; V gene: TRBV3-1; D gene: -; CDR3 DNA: TGTGCCAGCAGCTCCGGGATGAGCCAAGAGACCCAGTACTTC; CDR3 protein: CASSSGMSQETQYF
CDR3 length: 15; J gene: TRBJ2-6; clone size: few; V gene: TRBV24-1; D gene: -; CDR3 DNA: TGTGCCACCAGTGACCCGGGGAGCGGGGCCAACGTCCTGACTTTC; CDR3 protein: CATSDPGSGANVLTF